These T cell receptor beta chains were read from a single sample in a study of CD8 T cells in ankylosing spondylitis. TCRdb reanalysed the 5' RACE reads using MiXCR and keeps one entry per CDR3 protein. Here the sample spans roughly 450,000 distinct CDR3 sequences, more than 25% being singletons. The sample comprised blood, either unsorted or a sorted T cell fraction (not recorded which). The source is a male donor with ankylosing spondylitis. CDR3s include the opening cysteine and the closing phenylalanine or tryptophan. D genes are given only for firm matches. Not every row has a clone size; where given, it reads once, few, many or a size class.

clone size	V gene	J gene	D gene	CDR3 DNA	CDR3 protein
few	TRBV7-2	TRBJ1-1	NA	TGTGCCAGCAGCTTAGCGCGGCGGGCTAAGGCTGAAGCTTTCTTT	CASSLARRAKAEAFF
few	TRBV28	TRBJ2-1	NA	TGTGCCAGCAGGACCGGGGTTGGGGGTTACAATGAGCAGTTCTTC	CASRTGVGGYNEQFF
NA	TRBV11-2	TRBJ2-1	TRBD1	TGTGCCAGCAGCCCTCCGGGACAGGGTTTGAATGAGCAGTTCTTC	CASSPPGQGLNEQFF
few	TRBV20-1	TRBJ1-2	NA	TGCAGTGTTATGACACAGGGCCTTAACTATGGCTACACCTTC	CSVMTQGLNYGYTF
NA	TRBV7-9	TRBJ2-1	NA	TGTGCCAGCAGCCCAATGTCCGGGAGTAGTGAGCAGTTCTTC	CASSPMSGSSEQFF
NA	TRBV29-1	TRBJ1-4	TRBD1	TGCAGCGCGGGACAGATAAATGAAAAACTGTTTTTT	CSAGQINEKLFF
few	TRBV6-1	TRBJ2-7	TRBD2	TGTGCCAGCAGTGAACCACCTGGGACTAGGTCCTACGAGCAGTACTTC	CASSEPPGTRSYEQYF
once	TRBV18	TRBJ1-1	NA	TGTGCCAGCTCACCAATCTCGTCGGACCTGAACACTGAAGCTTTCTTT	CASSPISSDLNTEAFF
few	TRBV11-2	TRBJ1-3	NA	TGTGCCAGCAGCCAAACGGGCTCTGGAAACACCATATATTTT	CASSQTGSGNTIYF
NA	TRBV20-1	TRBJ2-3	TRBD2	TGCAGTGCTAGAGAGCCAGCGGGAGGGGGCGATACGCAGTATTTT	CSAREPAGGGDTQYF
few	TRBV5-1	TRBJ2-1	NA	TGCGCCAGCAGCTGGGGGCAGGCAGGCAATGAGCAGTTCTTC	CASSWGQAGNEQFF
NA	TRBV7-8	TRBJ2-2	NA	TGTGCCAGCAGCTTAGCCACATGGGACGGGGAGCTGTTTTTT	CASSLATWDGELFF
NA	TRBV20-1	TRBJ1-2	NA	TGCAGTGCTAGAGTGGTTGGAGGCTATGGCTACACCTTC	CSARVVGGYGYTF
few	TRBV7-2	TRBJ2-7	NA	TGTGCCAGCAGCTTAGCTTCCGACAGCTACGAGCAGTACTTC	CASSLASDSYEQYF
NA	TRBV5-1	TRBJ1-1	NA	TGCGCCAGCAGCCCGGGTGACAGGAACACTGAAGCTTTCTTT	CASSPGDRNTEAFF
NA	TRBV15	TRBJ2-1	NA	TGTGCCACCAGCAGAGATCGGCTGATACTCTACAATGAGCAGTTCTTC	CATSRDRLILYNEQFF
NA	TRBV19	TRBJ1-5	NA	TGTGCCAGTAGTATCGGGATGGGTGGCAATCAGCCCCAGCATTTT	CASSIGMGGNQPQHF
few	TRBV4-1	TRBJ2-3	NA	TGCGCCAGCAGCTACGGATTTAGCACAGATACGCAGTATTTT	CASSYGFSTDTQYF
NA	TRBV20-1	TRBJ2-2	TRBD2	TGCAGTGCTCCTTTGGTTGCGGGGGCCGGGGAGCTGTTTTTT	CSAPLVAGAGELFF
few	TRBV12-3/TRBV12-4	TRBJ1-5	NA	TGTGCCAGCAGTTTCATACCGTATAGCAATCAGCCCCAGCATTTT	CASSFIPYSNQPQHF
few	TRBV12-3/TRBV12-4	TRBJ1-5	TRBD1	TGTGCCAGCAGTGGGACAGTAGGGGGGAAGCCCCAGCATTTT	CASSGTVGGKPQHF
NA	TRBV6-1	TRBJ2-2	NA	TGTGCCAGCAGTGGGGCCGCGAACACCGGGGAGCTGTTTTTT	CASSGAANTGELFF
few	TRBV2	TRBJ2-3	NA	TGTGCCAGCCTTACAGGTCAACCTAGCACAGATACGCAGTATTTT	CASLTGQPSTDTQYF
few	TRBV5-1	TRBJ1-2	NA	TGCGCCAGCAGCCTGAACCAGGACAGAGATGGCTACACCTTC	CASSLNQDRDGYTF
few	TRBV20-1	TRBJ2-7	NA	TGCAGTGCCATGGAGACAGGTCGAAGAATTGAGCAGTACTTC	CSAMETGRRIEQYF
NA	TRBV20-1	TRBJ1-6	NA	TGCAGTGCTAGCTTCAGCAGCTATAATTCACCCCTCCACTTT	CSASFSSYNSPLHF
NA	TRBV5-1	TRBJ2-5	NA	TGCGCCAGCAGCTTGGGGGTTGACGGAAACAACCAAGAGACCCAGTACTTC	CASSLGVDGNNQETQYF
NA	TRBV29-1	TRBJ1-4	TRBD1	TGCAGCGTTGAACCGACAGGGGAGACTGAAAAACTGTTTTTT	CSVEPTGETEKLFF
few	TRBV7-9	TRBJ2-3	NA	TGTGCCAGCAGCTTAAATCAGGGCACAGATACGCAGTATTTT	CASSLNQGTDTQYF
few	TRBV12-3/TRBV12-4	TRBJ2-7	TRBD1	TGTGCCAGCAGTTTAACGACAGGGATCGAGCAGTACTTC	CASSLTTGIEQYF
NA	TRBV30	TRBJ2-3	TRBD2	TGTGCCTGGAGTAGAGCGGGAGTCCCAGATACGCAGTATTTT	CAWSRAGVPDTQYF
few	TRBV5-1	TRBJ1-4	NA	TGCGCCAGCAGGCCCTCTGGGGCTCGTGATGAAAAACTGTTTTTT	CASRPSGARDEKLFF
few	TRBV20-1	TRBJ2-7	NA	TGCAGTGCTAGTTTCTCACTTTCGAGCTCCTACGAGCAGTACTTC	CSASFSLSSSYEQYF
NA	TRBV5-1	TRBJ2-1	NA	TGCGCCAGCAGCTCCGCGGTGGTGGGGCACAATGAGCAGTTCTTC	CASSSAVVGHNEQFF
few	TRBV5-1	TRBJ2-2	NA	TGCGCCACCGGACTTAACACCGGGGAGCTGTTTTTT	CATGLNTGELFF
NA	TRBV5-5	TRBJ1-5	NA	TGTGCCAGCAGCTTTGGGAACAGGAATAGCAATCAGCCCCAGCATTTT	CASSFGNRNSNQPQHF
few	TRBV5-1	TRBJ2-3	NA	TGCGCCAGCAGCACCGATTTACAGGGAAATACGCAGTATTTT	CASSTDLQGNTQYF
few	TRBV20-1	TRBJ1-1	NA	TGCAGTGCTAGAGACCATATGAACACTGAAGCTTTCTTT	CSARDHMNTEAFF
NA	TRBV5-1	TRBJ1-1	NA	TGCGCCAGCAGCTTGGGGGCGGGCGTGAACACTGAAGCTTTCTTT	CASSLGAGVNTEAFF
NA	TRBV7-9	TRBJ2-3	NA	TGTGCCAGCAGCTTAGGGGGGGGCGCGTCAGATACGCAGTATTTT	CASSLGGGASDTQYF
few	TRBV5-1	TRBJ1-2	TRBD1	TGCGCCAGCAGCTGGGGACAGGAGTCCTATGGCTACACCTTC	CASSWGQESYGYTF
NA	TRBV29-1	TRBJ2-3	NA	TGCAGCGTTTGGGTTCCCTCGGATACGCAGTATTTT	CSVWVPSDTQYF
few	TRBV29-1	TRBJ1-1	NA	TGCAGCACCAGGGTCCGGGGCACTGAAGCTTTCTTT	CSTRVRGTEAFF
few	TRBV20-1	TRBJ1-1	NA	TGCAGTGCTAGCAGGGGCCGGACTGAAGCTTTCTTT	CSASRGRTEAFF